This T cell receptor (beta chain) was recorded in a study of blood T cell repertoires in COVID-19. The germline V and J ends were trimmed by 8 bases and 5 bases, with 15 bases remaining between them. Germline CDR1 reads LNHDA; CDR2 reads SQIVND (reference sequence). CDR3 length equals 14 residues. Using immunoSEQ multiplex PCR, the repertoire was profiled, and TCRdb retains in-frame clones only, with some absent. The sample holds around 290,000 clones, more than 75% seen once. The receptor was isolated from a woman aged 45-65 years who had recovered from COVID-19. The chain links TRBV19 to TRBJ2-2; D may be TRBD2 (5 bases). Sequenced sample: peripheral blood. DNA for the CDR3: TGTGCCAGTCGGCTCCAGGACTGGACCGGGGAGCTGTTTTTT. It yields the protein CASRLQDWTGELFF.